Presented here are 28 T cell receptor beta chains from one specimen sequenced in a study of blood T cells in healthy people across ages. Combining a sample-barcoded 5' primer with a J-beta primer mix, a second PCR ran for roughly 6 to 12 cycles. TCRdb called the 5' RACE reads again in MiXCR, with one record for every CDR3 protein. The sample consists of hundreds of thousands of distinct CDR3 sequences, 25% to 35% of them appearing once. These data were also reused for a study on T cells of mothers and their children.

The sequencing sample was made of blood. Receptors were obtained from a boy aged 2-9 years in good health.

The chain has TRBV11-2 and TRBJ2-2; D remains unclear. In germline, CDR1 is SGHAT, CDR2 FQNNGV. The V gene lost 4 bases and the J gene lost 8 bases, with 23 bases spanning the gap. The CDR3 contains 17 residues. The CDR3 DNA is TGTGCCAGCAGCTCCATACATCGCCTGACCTCACGGGGGGAGCTGTTTTTT. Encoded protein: CASSSIHRLTSRGELFF.

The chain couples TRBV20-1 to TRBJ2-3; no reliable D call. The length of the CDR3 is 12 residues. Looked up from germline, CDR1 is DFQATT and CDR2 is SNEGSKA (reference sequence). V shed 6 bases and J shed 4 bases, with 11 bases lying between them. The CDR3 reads CSAPRAPDTQYF. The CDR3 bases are TGCAGTGCACCTCGGGCCCCAGATACGCAGTATTTT.

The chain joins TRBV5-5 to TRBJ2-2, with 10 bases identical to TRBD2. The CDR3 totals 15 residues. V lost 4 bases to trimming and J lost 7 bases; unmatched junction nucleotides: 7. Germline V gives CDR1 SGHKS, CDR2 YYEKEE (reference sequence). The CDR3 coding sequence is TGTGCCAGCAGCGCTAGCGGGAGTATTCTCGGGGAGCTGTTTTTT. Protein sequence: CASSASGSILGELFF.

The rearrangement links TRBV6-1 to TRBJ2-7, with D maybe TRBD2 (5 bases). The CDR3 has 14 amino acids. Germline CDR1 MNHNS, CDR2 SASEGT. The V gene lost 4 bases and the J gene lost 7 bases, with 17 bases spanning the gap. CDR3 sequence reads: CASSGTSEWKEQYF. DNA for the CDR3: TGTGCCAGCAGTGGGACTTCGGAATGGAAAGAGCAGTACTTC.

CDR3 protein: CASSLGSSGWNEQFF. The CDR3 DNA follows: TGCGCCAGCAGCTTGGGATCTAGCGGTTGGAATGAGCAGTTCTTC. The chain is built from TRBV5-1 and TRBJ2-1, with 7 bases matching TRBD2. V dropped 0 bases and J dropped 7; count of bases not matched to a gene: 7. Germline values: CDR1 SGHRS, CDR2 YFSETQ. The CDR3 contains 15 residues.

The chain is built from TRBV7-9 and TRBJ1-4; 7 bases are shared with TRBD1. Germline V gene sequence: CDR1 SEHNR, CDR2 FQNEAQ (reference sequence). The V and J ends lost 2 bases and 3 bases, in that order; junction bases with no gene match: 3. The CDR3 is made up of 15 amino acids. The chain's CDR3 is CASSLIDRANEKLFF. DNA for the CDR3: TGTGCCAGCAGCTTAATCGACAGGGCTAATGAAAAACTGTTTTTT.

This CDR3 reads CSARDGRTDANYGYTF. The CDR3 DNA is TGCAGTGCTAGAGACGGACGGACTGATGCTAACTATGGCTACACCTTC. V and J are TRBV20-1 and TRBJ1-2; no clear D. The CDR3 is made up of 16 amino acids. Germline V gene data show CDR1 as DFQATT and CDR2 as SNEGSKA (reference sequence). Trimming left V 0 bases short and J 0 bases short, with 14 bases between.

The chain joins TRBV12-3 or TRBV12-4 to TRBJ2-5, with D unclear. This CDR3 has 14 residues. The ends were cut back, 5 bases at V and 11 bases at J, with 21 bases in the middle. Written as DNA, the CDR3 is TGTGCCAGCAGTGGTCTCAAGGATGCCTACGGGCAGTACTTC. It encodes CASSGLKDAYGQYF.

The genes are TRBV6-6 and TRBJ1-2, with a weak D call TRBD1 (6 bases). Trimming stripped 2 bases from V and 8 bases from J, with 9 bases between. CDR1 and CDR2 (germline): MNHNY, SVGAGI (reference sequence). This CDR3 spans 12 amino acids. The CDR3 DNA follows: TGTGCCAGCAGTTACGGGGGGCTCGGCTACACCTTC. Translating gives CASSYGGLGYTF.

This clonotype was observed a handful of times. The CDR3 protein is CAISEMGGSTEAFF. The CDR3 DNA sequence: TGTGCCATCAGTGAGATGGGGGGAAGCACTGAAGCTTTCTTT. The gene calls are TRBV10-3 and TRBJ1-1, with D possibly TRBD1 on 5 matching bases. This CDR3 spans 14 amino acids. Deletions cut 2 bases from V and 4 bases from J, with 11 bases between. Germline loops: CDR1 ENHRY, CDR2 SYGVKD.

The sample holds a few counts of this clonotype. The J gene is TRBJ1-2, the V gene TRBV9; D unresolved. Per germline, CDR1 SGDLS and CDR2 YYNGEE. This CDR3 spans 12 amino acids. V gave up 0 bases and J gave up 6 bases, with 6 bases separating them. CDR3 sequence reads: CASSVVANGYTF. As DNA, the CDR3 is TGTGCCAGCAGCGTAGTCGCAAATGGCTACACCTTC.

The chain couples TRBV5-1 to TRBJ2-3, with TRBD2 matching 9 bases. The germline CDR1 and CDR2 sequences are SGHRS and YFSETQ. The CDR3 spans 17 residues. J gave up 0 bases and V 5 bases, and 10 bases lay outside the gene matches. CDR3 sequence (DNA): TGCGCCAGCAGGATGATAGCGGGGGTCGCTAGCACAGATACGCAGTATTTT. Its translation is CASRMIAGVASTDTQYF.

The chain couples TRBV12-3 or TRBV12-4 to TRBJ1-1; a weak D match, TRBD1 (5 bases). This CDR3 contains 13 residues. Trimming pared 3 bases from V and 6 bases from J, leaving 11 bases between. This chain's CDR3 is CASSFSTASEAFF. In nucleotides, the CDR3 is TGTGCCAGCAGTTTCTCGACAGCCTCTGAAGCTTTCTTT.

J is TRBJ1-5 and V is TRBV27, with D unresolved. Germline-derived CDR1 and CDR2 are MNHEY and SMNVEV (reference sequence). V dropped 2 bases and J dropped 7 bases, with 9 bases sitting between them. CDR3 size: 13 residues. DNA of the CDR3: TGTGCCAGCAGTTTAGGAGGGAAACAGCCCCAGCATTTT. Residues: CASSLGGKQPQHF.

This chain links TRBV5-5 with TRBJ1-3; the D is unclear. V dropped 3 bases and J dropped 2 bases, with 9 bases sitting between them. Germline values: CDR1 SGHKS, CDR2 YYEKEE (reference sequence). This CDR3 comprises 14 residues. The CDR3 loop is CASSSGLTGNTIYF. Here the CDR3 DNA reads TGTGCCAGCAGCTCTGGGCTAACTGGAAACACCATATATTTT. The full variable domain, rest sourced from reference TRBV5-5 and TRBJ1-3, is DAGVTQSPTHLIKTRGQQVTLRCSPISGHKSVSWYQQVLGQGPQFIFQYYEKEERGRGNFPDRFSARQFPNYSSELNVNALLLGDSALYLCASSSGLTGNTIYFGEGSWLTVV.

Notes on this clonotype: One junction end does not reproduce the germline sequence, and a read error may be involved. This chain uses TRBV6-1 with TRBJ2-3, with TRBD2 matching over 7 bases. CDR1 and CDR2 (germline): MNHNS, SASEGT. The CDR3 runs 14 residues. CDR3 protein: CASNEAPSGDTQYF. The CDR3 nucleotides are TGTGCCAGCAATGAAGCGCCTAGCGGAGATACGCAGTATTTT.

The CDR3 sequence is CASSPQRRGEQYF. The CDR3 coding sequence is TGTGCCAGCAGCCCTCAGCGCCGGGGCGAGCAGTACTTC. The chain uses TRBV7-2 and TRBJ2-1; TRBD2 is a possible D gene (5 bases). The DNA end lines up better with TRBJ2-7; the J call may be wrong. This CDR3 is built from 13 residues. Germline V gene lookup returns CDR1 SGHTA and CDR2 FQGNSA.

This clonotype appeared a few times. As DNA, the CDR3 is TGCAGCGTGCTATTTAGCGGGGGGGCAAATGAGCAGTTCTTC. Protein sequence: CSVLFSGGANEQFF. The rearrangement links TRBV29-1 to TRBJ2-1; 11 bases match TRBD2. Germline V gives CDR1 SQVTM, CDR2 ANQGSEA. The CDR3 spans 14 residues. V lost 6 bases, J lost 7 bases, and 8 bases stayed unmatched.

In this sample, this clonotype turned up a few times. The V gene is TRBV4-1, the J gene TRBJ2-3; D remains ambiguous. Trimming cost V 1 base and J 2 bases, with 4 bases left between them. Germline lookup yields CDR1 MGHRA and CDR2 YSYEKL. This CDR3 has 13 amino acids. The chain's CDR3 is CASSQAHTDTQYF. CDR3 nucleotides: TGCGCCAGCAGCCAAGCCCACACAGATACGCAGTATTTT.

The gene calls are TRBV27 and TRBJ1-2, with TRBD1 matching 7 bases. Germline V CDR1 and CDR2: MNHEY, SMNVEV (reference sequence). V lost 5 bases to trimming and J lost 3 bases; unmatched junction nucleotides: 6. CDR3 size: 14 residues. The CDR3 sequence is CASSLTGVHYGYTF. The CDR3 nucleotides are TGTGCCAGCAGTCTCACAGGGGTCCACTATGGCTACACCTTC.

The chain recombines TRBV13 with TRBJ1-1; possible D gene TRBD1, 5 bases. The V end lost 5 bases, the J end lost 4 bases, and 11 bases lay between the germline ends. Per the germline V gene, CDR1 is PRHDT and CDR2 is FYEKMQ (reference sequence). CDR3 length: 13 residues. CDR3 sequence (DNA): TGTGCCAGCAGCGCGGGACTGAGCACTGAAGCTTTCTTT. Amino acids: CASSAGLSTEAFF. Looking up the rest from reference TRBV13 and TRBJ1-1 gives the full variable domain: AAGVIQSPRHLIKEKRETATLKCYPIPRHDTVYWYQQGPGQDPQFLISFYEKMQSDKGSIPDRFSAQQFSDYHSELNMSSLELGDSALYFCASSAGLSTEAFFGQGTRLTVV.

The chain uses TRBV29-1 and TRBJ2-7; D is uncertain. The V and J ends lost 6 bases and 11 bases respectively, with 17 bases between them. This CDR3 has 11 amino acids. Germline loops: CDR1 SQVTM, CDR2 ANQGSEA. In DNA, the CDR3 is TGCAGCGTGCCGGGTAACAGAGAAGAGTACTTC. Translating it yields CSVPGNREEYF.

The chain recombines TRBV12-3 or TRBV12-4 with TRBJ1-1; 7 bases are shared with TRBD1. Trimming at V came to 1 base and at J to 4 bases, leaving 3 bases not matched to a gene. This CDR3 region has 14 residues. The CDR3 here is CASSLGPGGTEAFF. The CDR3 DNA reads TGTGCCAGCAGTTTAGGCCCAGGGGGCACTGAAGCTTTCTTT.

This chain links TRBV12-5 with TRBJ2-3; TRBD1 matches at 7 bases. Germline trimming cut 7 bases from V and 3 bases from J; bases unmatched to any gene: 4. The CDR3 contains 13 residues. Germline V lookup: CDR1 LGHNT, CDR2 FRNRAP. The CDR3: CASVRTGTDTQYF. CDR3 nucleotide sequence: TGTGCTAGTGTAAGGACAGGTACAGATACGCAGTATTTT.

The CDR3 loop reads CASSLGNHDEQFF. The CDR3 DNA reads as TGTGCCAGCAGCTTGGGCAACCACGATGAGCAGTTCTTC. The gene calls are TRBV5-6 and TRBJ2-1; D remains unclear. Trimming removed 0 bases from V and 8 bases from J, with 9 bases in between. The V gene's germline CDR1 is SGHDT and CDR2 YYEEEE. The CDR3 extends over 13 amino acids.

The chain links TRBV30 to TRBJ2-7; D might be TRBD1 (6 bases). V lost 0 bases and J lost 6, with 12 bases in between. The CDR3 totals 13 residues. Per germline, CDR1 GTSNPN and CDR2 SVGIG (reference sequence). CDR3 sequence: CAWSVYREAEQYF. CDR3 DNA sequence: TGTGCCTGGAGTGTATACAGGGAAGCCGAGCAGTACTTC. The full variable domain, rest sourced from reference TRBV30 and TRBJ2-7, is SQTIHQWPATLVQPVGSPLSLECTVEGTSNPNLYWYRQAAGRGLQLLFYSVGIGQISSEVPQNLSASRPQDRQFILSSKKLLLSDSGFYLCAWSVYREAEQYFGPGTRLTVT.

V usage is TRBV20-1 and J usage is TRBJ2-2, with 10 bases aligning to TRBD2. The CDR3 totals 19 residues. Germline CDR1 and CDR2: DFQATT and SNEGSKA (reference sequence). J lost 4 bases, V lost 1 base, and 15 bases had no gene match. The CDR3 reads CSARVLSGGYAMSTGELFF. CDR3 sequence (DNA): TGCAGTGCTAGAGTCCTTAGCGGGGGGTACGCGATGTCCACCGGGGAGCTGTTTTTT.

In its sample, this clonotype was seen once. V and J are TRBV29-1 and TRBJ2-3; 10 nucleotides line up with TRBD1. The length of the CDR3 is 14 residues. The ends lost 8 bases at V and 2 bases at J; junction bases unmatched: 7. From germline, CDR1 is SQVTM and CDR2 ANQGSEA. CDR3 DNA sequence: TGCAGCAGAGGACAGGGGGGGGACACAGATACGCAGTATTTT. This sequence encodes CSRGQGGDTDTQYF.